The clone carrying this T cell receptor (beta chain) was recorded at least ten times. Amplified regions were TCR beta CDR3 sequences from RNA transcripts. HTBI primers were the set used in a first-round RT-PCR of the TCR CDR3. TCRdb reprocessed the multiplex PCR reads with MiXCR, giving one entry per CDR3 protein. The sample has about 250,000 distinct CDR3 sequences; around 25% are singletons. Looked up from germline, CDR1 is GTSNPN and CDR2 is SVGIG (reference sequence). CDR3 length: 14 residues. Trimming removed 1 base from V and 6 bases from J, with 15 bases in between. These data come from a study of T cells in Graves' hyperthyroidism and ophthalmopathy.

The receptor comes from a woman in her thirties or forties with Graves' ophthalmopathy. The V gene is TRBV30, the J gene TRBJ1-2, with D possibly TRBD1 on 6 matching bases. The sequencing input was blood. Here the CDR3 reads CAWSGGGGADGYTF. The CDR3 DNA sequence: TGTGCCTGGAGTGGCGGGGGGGGCGCAGATGGCTACACCTTC. Full variable domain (outside the CDR3, taken from reference TRBV30 and TRBJ1-2): SQTIHQWPATLVQPVGSPLSLECTVEGTSNPNLYWYRQAAGRGLQLLFYSVGIGQISSEVPQNLSASRPQDRQFILSSKKLLLSDSGFYLCAWSGGGGADGYTFGSGTRLTVV.